Listed below are T cell receptor beta chains from one sample, sequenced in a study of T cells after yellow fever vaccination. TCRdb reprocessed the 5' RACE reads via MiXCR and lists one record per CDR3 protein. The sample records some 340,000 distinct CDR3 sequences, approximately 4% being singletons. Sequenced here: PBMCs, sampled 5 days after the yellow fever booster vaccination. The receptors here all came from a man aged 18 to 30 who received the YFV17D yellow fever vaccine. The CDR3 runs from the conserved cysteine through the conserved F or W. D genes are given only for firm matches. Not all rows give a size; the values are once, few, many and, for expanded clones, a class.

TRBJ1-6 . many TRBV7-3 TGTGCCAGCAGCTTAGAGGGACATTCCAATTCACCCCTCCACTTT CASSLEGHSNSPLHF
TRBJ2-5 . few TRBV5-1 TGCGCCAGCAGCATCATCCCGGAGACCCAGTACTTC CASSIIPETQYF
TRBJ2-3 TRBD1 few TRBV12-3/TRBV12-4 TGTGCCAGCCGGGGGACAGGGGGCGCTGGCACAGATACGCAGTATTTT CASRGTGGAGTDTQYF
TRBJ2-3 . . TRBV10-3 TGTGCCATCAGGGGGGGACCAAGCTTAGATACGCAGTATTTT CAIRGGPSLDTQYF
TRBJ2-3 TRBD1 few TRBV7-9 TGTGCCAGCAGCTTTGGGGACAGGGGTTCCACAGATACGCAGTATTTT CASSFGDRGSTDTQYF
TRBJ1-6 . . TRBV15 TGTGCCACCAGCAGAGATTTAGCCCGGGGCTCACCCCTCCACTTT CATSRDLARGSPLHF
TRBJ2-1 . . TRBV20-1 TGCAGTGCGGAAGGAGCACCGGGCCGTGAGCAGTTCTTC CSAEGAPGREQFF
TRBJ2-7 TRBD2 . TRBV12-3/TRBV12-4 TGTGCCAGCAGTCTAGCGGGGGCCCTCCACGAGCAGTACTTC CASSLAGALHEQYF
TRBJ2-3 . few TRBV5-1 TGCGCCAGCCGGGTCCGGCAGGGAGCAGATACGCAGTATTTT CASRVRQGADTQYF
TRBJ1-2 . few TRBV12-3/TRBV12-4 TGTGCCAGCAGCCACAAGTCCTCCTATGGCTACACCTTC CASSHKSSYGYTF
TRBJ2-3 . few TRBV5-1 TGCGCCAGCAGCTTGTCGGGACACGGGACAGATACGCAGTATTTT CASSLSGHGTDTQYF
TRBJ2-3 TRBD2 . TRBV5-4 TGTGCCAGCAGCTTGGTGGCGGGGGGGCGAGATACGCAGTATTTT CASSLVAGGRDTQYF
TRBJ1-2 . few TRBV4-1 TGCGCCAGCAGCCAAGCCGGGGGGGACAACTATGGCTACACCTTC CASSQAGGDNYGYTF
TRBJ2-1 TRBD1 many TRBV7-2 TGTGCCAGCAGCACGGGACAGGGTAACTACAATGAGCAGTTCTTC CASSTGQGNYNEQFF
TRBJ2-1 TRBD1 many TRBV7-9 TGTGCCAGCAGCGCATCTTCCAGGGGGCTTCGGTCCTACAATGAGCAGTTCTTC CASSASSRGLRSYNEQFF
TRBJ1-6 . many TRBV28 TGTGCCAGCAGTTTGGCAGGGCAATCACCCCTCCACTTT CASSLAGQSPLHF
TRBJ2-1 TRBD1 . TRBV19 TGTGCCAGTACCCCTTGGGACAGGGCGAATGAGCAGTTCTTC CASTPWDRANEQFF
TRBJ2-1 TRBD2 few TRBV6-2/TRBV6-3 TGTGCCAGCAGTTACACCCTACTAGCGGGGGACTACAATGAGCAGTTCTTC CASSYTLLAGDYNEQFF
TRBJ1-1 . many TRBV5-4 TGTGCCAGCAGCTTTACAGGGCCTAACACTGAAGCTTTCTTT CASSFTGPNTEAFF
TRBJ1-1 . many TRBV6-5 TGTGCCAGCAGCCTCCGGGGGAACACTGAAGCTTTCTTT CASSLRGNTEAFF
TRBJ2-3 TRBD1 . TRBV14 TGTGCCAGGAGGGAGGACAGGGTCCCCGATACGCAGTATTTT CARREDRVPDTQYF
TRBJ2-2 . . TRBV5-1 TGCGCCAGCAGCCCCGGTAGTCTCTCTAACACCGGGGAGCTGTTTTTT CASSPGSLSNTGELFF
TRBJ1-6 TRBD1 many TRBV20-1 TGCAGTGCCCGGGACAGGGGTTATTCACCCCTCCACTTT CSARDRGYSPLHF
TRBJ1-5 . few TRBV7-2 TGTGCCAGCAGCTTTGTTGAGGGTTACAATCAGCCCCAGCATTTT CASSFVEGYNQPQHF
TRBJ1-1 . many TRBV7-8 TGTGCCAGCAGCTTTGGGACGGAGGGACACACTGAAGCTTTCTTT CASSFGTEGHTEAFF
TRBJ2-7 . . TRBV18 TGTGCCAGCTCCTCCTTAGAGGGGTCCTACGAGCAGTACTTC CASSSLEGSYEQYF
TRBJ2-1 . . TRBV20-1 TGCAGTGCTGTTACTAGCTACGGGTACAATGAGCAGTTCTTC CSAVTSYGYNEQFF
TRBJ1-1 . many TRBV7-6 TGTGCCAGCAGCTTAGAGGCGAACACTGAAGCTTTCTTT CASSLEANTEAFF